This T cell receptor (beta chain) was captured by sequencing in a study of T cells in Graves' hyperthyroidism and ophthalmopathy (dated by TCRdb to between 2018 and 2020). Concerning the study at large: Peripheral blood samples were taken at the time of initial diagnosis, prior to any treatment. A discovery cohort of approximately 100 patients, 43 with Graves' ophthalmopathy and approximately 55 with stable Graves' hyperthyroidism, was used to find distinguishing TCR V-J signatures. The paper describes TCR Vbeta CDR3 sequencing of 140 or so peripheral blood samples, made up of around 41 ophthalmopathy patients, around 73 hyperthyroidism patients and around 17 progressor patients. In about six Graves' hyperthyroidism patients, the study also compared T-cell repertoires from thyroid tissue with T-cell repertoires from blood. Whether ophthalmopathy could be predicted prospectively was tested in an independent validation cohort made up of about 18 hyperthyroidism patients plus 17 patients who later progressed to ophthalmopathy. After sampling, hyperthyroidism patients received methimazole starting at 30 mg daily, and ophthalmopathy patients received high-dose intravenous methylprednisolone. For training and testing, the roughly 93 patients in the discovery cohort were randomly divided in a 7:3 ratio.

CDR1 SGDLS and CDR2 YYNGEE were looked up in the germline V gene. Relative to germline, V is missing 3 bases and J is missing 2 bases, with 5 bases of the junction outside any gene match. Measured from the cysteine to the phenylalanine, the CDR3 is 16 residues long. The kept DNA is CDR3 alone, 48 bases in frame from the first base. In the ophthalmopathy patients, disease was moderately to severely active, with a Clinical Activity Score of 3 or more, a NOSPECS grade of 4 or more, and a duration of less than 3 months. Exclusion was applied to patients with uncontrolled infections, other autoimmune diseases, pregnancy or lactation. Clinical symptoms, serum thyroxine and TRAb, thyroid ultrasound, and orbital computed tomography formed the basis for the diagnoses. PBMCs were separated from under 11 ml of fresh peripheral blood using Ficoll-Paque density gradient centrifugation. Total RNA was extracted using Trizol reagent, and RNA quality was assessed on an Agilent 2100 Bioanalyzer.

Study-level results and caveats: Most expanded thyroid clonotypes (frequency above 0.001) were also detected in blood, a finding suggesting that blood repertoires may reflect thyroid immune responses. Sample size was not statistically predetermined, and investigators were not blinded to group allocation. In validation, progression to ophthalmopathy was predicted by the model with 65% to 71% sensitivity and 72.22% specificity, a median of about 6.4 months before onset. Ophthalmopathy was separated from stable hyperthyroidism by a 13 V-J signature model, with about 88% sensitivity and roughly 84% specificity obtained in cross-validation and 80%/75% obtained in testing.

Turning to this clonotype: This clone's antigen is unknown. Per-base quality was not reported, and no clone a single base away is much larger than it.

TCR beta CDR3 regions were amplified from RNA transcripts. The TCR CDR3 was subjected to a first round of RT-PCR using the HTBI primer set and the Qiagen OneStep RT-PCR kit. The libraries were constructed in a second round of multiplex PCR and then size-selected and purified. Paired-end sequencing of the libraries was performed with 100 bp reads on an Illumina HiSeq2000. As for the authors' bioinformatics: Raw data were processed with SOAPnuke, discarding reads with adapters, uncalled bases, mean Phred below 15, or no exact constant-primer or identifier match. COPE v1.2.5 was used to merge the high-quality paired reads, and each unique nucleotide sequence was defined as a clonotype. Clonotypes were aligned to IMGT TRBV, TRBD and TRBJ reference segments using MiTCR v1.1. The analysis included only V-J combinations with a frequency above 0.0001, which together covered 99% to 99.2% of the repertoires. A TCS score was defined as the ratio between F50 (clonal expansion) and ExV (chaos), using BLOSUM62-based TCRdist between CDR3 peptides within each V-J. Welch's t-statistics and random forest reduced some 510 V-J features to about 13, which were used in a naive Bayes classifier (R e1071). TCRdb ran its own pipeline on the public reads, namely fastp trimming at Q25 and MiXCR clone calling, and kept in-frame beta chains. Every entry covers one CDR3 protein and lists the most common genes and DNA from its rows. These V and J calls derive from TCRdb rather than the authors' analysis. The sample has hundreds of thousands of distinct CDR3 sequences on record, 20% of them singletons. The ten largest clonotypes hold less than 55% of the sample.

The rearrangement joined TRBV9 to TRBJ2-3, and TRBD2 aligns with 11 junction nucleotides. This clonotype was obtained from a man aged 40-49 years with Graves' ophthalmopathy. Source material: blood. The CDR3 reads CASSGLAGGFTDTQYF. The nucleotides read TGTGCCAGCAGCGGCCTAGCGGGAGGCTTCACAGATACGCAGTATTTT.